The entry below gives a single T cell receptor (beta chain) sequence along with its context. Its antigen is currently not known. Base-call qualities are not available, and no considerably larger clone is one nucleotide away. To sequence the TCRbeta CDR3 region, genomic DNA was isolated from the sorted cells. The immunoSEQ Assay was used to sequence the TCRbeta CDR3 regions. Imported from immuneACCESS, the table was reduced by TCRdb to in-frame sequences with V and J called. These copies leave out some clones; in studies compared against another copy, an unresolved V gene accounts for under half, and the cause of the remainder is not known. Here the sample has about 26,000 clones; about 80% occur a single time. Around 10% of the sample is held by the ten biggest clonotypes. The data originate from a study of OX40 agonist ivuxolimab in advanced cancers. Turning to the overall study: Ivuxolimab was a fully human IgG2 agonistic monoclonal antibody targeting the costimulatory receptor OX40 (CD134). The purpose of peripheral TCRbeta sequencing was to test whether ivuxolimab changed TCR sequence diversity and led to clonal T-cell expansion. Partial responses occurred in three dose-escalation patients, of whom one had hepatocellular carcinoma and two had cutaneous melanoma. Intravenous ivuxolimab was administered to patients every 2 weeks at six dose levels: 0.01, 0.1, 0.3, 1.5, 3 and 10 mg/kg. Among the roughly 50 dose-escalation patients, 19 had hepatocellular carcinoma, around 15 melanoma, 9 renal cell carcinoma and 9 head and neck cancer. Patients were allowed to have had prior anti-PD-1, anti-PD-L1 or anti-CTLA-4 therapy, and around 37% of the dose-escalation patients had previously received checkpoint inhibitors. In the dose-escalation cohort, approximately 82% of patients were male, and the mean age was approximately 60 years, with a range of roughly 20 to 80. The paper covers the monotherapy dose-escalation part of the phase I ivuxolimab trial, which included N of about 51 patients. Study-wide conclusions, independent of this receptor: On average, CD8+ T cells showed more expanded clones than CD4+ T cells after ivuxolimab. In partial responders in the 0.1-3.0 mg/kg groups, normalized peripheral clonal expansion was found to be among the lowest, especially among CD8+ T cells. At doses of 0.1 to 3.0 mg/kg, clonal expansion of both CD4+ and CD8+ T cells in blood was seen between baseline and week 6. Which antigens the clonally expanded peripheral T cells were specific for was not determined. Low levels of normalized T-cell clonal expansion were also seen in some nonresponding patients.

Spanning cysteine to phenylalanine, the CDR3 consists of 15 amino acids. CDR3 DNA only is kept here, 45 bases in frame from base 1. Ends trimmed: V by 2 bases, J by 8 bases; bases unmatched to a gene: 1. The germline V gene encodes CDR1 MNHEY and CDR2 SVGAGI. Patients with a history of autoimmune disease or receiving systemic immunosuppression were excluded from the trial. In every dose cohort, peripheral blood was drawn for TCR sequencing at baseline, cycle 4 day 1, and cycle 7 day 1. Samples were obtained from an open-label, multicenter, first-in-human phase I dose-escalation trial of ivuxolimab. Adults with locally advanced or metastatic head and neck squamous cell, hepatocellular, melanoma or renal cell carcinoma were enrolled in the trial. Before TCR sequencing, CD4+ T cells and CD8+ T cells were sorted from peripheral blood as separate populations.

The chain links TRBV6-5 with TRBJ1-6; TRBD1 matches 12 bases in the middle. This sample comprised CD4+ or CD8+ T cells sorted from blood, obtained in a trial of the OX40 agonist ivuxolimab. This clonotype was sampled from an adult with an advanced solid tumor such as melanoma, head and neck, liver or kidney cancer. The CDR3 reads CASSYGTGGYSPLHF. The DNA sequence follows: TGTGCCAGCAGTTACGGGACAGGGGGCTATTCACCCCTCCACTTT.